This T cell receptor beta chain was sequenced during a study of T cell responses to AZD1222 COVID-19 vaccine. Study-wide results and limits: Rises in breadth and depth of Spike-specific TCRs came after two AZD1222 doses. There were mostly white British donors and more females than males, and clonal diversity was possibly underestimated.

Only in-frame clones appear in the TCRdb table, and some are missing; sequencing was by immunoSEQ multiplex PCR. The sample yields around 120,000 clones, about 86% seen once. Germline V gene lookup returns CDR1 MNHEY and CDR2 SMNVEV (reference sequence). The CDR3 loop spans 15 amino acids. J was trimmed by 2 bases and V by 5 bases; bases with no gene match: 3. On this clone itself: Its target is unknown.

The J gene is TRBJ1-4, the V gene TRBV27, with 9 bases lining up with TRBD1. The sample in question was peripheral blood, obtained 28 days after the second AZD1222 dose. The TCR comes from an adult who received the AZD1222 COVID-19 vaccine. CDR3 sequence reads: CASSETGGTNEKLFF. In DNA, the CDR3 is TGTGCCAGCAGTGAAACAGGGGGCACTAATGAAAAACTGTTTTTT.